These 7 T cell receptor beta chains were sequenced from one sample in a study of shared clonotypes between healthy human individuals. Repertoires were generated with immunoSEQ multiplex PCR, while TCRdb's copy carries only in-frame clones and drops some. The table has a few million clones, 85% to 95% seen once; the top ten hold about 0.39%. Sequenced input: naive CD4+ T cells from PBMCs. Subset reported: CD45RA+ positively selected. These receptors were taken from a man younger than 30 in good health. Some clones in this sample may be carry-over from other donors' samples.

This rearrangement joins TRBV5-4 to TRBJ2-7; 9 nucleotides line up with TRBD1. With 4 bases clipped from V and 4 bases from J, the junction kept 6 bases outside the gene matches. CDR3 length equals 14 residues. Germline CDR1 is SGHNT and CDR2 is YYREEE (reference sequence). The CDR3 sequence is CASSPDRGRYEQYF. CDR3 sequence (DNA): TGTGCCAGCAGCCCGGACAGGGGAAGGTACGAGCAGTACTTC.

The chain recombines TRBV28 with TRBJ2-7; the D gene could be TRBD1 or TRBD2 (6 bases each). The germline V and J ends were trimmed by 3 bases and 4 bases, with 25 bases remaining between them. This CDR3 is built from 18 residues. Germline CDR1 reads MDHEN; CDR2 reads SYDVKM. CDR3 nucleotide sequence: TGTGCCAGCAGTTTCAGCCCCGGGCGGGACACCCATCCATACGAGCAGTACTTC. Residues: CASSFSPGRDTHPYEQYF.

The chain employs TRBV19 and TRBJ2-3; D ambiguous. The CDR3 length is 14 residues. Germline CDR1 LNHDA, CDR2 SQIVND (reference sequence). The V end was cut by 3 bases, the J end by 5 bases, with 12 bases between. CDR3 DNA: TGTGCCAGTAGTATCGACCCGGTCGGAGATACGCAGTATTTT. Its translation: CASSIDPVGDTQYF.

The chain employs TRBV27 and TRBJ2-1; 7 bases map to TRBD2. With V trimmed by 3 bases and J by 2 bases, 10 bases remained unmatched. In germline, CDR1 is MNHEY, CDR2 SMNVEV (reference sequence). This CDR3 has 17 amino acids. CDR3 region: CASSFLRGGDAYNEQFF. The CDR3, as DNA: TGTGCCAGCAGTTTCTTAAGGGGAGGGGATGCCTACAATGAGCAGTTCTTC.

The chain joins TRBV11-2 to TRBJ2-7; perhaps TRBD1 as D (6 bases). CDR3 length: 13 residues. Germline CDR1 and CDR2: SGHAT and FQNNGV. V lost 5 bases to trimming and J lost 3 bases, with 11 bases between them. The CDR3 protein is CASSPGHLYEQYF. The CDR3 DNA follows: TGTGCCAGCAGCCCGGGACACCTCTACGAGCAGTACTTC.

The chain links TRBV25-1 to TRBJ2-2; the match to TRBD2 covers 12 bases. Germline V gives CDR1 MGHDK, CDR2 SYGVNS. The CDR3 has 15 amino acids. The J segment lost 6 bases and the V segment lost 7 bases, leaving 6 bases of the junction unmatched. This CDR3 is CASTGLAGSSGELFF. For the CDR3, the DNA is TGTGCCAGCACCGGACTAGCGGGATCGTCCGGGGAGCTGTTTTTT.

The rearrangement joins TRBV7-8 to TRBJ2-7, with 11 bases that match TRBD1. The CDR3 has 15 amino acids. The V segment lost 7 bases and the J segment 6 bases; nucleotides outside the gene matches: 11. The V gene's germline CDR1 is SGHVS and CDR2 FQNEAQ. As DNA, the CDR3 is TGTGCCAGCACCCAGGGCCGGGACAGGGGGGTCGAGCAGTACTTC. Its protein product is CASTQGRDRGVEQYF.